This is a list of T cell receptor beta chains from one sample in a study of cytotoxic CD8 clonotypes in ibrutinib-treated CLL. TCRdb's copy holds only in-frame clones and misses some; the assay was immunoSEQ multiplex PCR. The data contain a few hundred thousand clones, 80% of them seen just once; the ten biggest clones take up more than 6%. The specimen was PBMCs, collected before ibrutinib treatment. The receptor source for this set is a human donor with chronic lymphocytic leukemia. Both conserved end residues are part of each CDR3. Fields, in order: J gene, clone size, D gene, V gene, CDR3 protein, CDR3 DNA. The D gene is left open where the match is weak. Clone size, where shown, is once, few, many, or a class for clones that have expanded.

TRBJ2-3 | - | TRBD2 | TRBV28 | CASCIGGSEGDTQYF | TGTGCCAGCTGTATTGGCGGGAGCGAGGGAGATACGCAGTATTTT
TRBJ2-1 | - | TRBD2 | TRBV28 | CASSSLAGGSYNEQFF | TGTGCCAGCAGTTCACTAGCGGGAGGGTCCTACAATGAGCAGTTCTTC
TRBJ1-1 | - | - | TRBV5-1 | CASSLYLQAEAFF | TGCGCCAGCAGCTTGTACCTTCAGGCTGAAGCTTTCTTT
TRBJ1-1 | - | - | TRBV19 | CASSIGGHIEAFF | TGTGCCAGTAGTATAGGGGGACATATTGAAGCTTTCTTT
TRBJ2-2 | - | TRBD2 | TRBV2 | CASTSAEGTSGYTGELFF | TGTGCCAGCACATCGGCAGAGGGGACTAGCGGATACACCGGGGAGCTGTTTTTT
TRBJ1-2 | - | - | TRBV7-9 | CASSLPAGGGYGYTF | TGTGCCAGCAGCCTCCCGGCTGGCGGGGGCTATGGCTACACCTTC
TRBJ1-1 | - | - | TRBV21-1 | CASSKGLGRITEAFF | TGTGCCAGCAGCAAAGGATTGGGGCGCATTACTGAAGCTTTCTTT
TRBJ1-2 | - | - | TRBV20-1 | CSAEPGYGYTF | TGCAGTGCTGAGCCAGGATATGGCTACACCTTC
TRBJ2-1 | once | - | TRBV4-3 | CASSQTRRLGYNEQFF | TGCGCCAGCAGCCAAACCCGACGCCTCGGCTACAATGAGCAGTTCTTC
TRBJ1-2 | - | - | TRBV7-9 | CASSSMAYGYTF | TGTGCCAGCAGCTCGATGGCTTATGGCTACACCTTC
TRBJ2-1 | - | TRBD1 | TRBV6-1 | CASSEQRRTGVDEQFF | TGTGCCAGCAGTGAACAGAGAAGGACAGGGGTCGATGAGCAGTTCTTC
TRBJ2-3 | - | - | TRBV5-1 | CASSVPPGTLSTDTQYF | TGCGCCAGCAGCGTTCCCCCCGGGACGCTGAGCACAGATACGCAGTATTTT
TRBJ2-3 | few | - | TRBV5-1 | CASSRRGRSATDTQYF | TGCGCCAGCAGCAGGAGGGGTCGGAGTGCCACAGATACGCAGTATTTT
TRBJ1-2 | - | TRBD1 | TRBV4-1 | CASSLRFTGQHYGYTF | TGCGCCAGCAGCCTTCGCTTTACGGGACAGCACTATGGCTACACCTTC
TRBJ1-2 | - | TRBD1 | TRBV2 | CASSEWDRVLDGYTF | TGTGCCAGCAGTGAATGGGACAGGGTTTTGGATGGCTACACCTTC
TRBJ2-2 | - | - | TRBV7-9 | CASSSFGGYRASGELFF | TGTGCCAGCAGCTCTTTTGGGGGCTATCGGGCGAGCGGGGAGCTGTTTTTT
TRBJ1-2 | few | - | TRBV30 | CAWSIRDPPLSTF | TGTGCCTGGAGTATACGAGACCCACCTTTATCGACCTTC
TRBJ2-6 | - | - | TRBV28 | CATTLEGGANVLTF | TGTGCCACCACTTTGGAAGGTGGGGCCAACGTCCTGACTTTC
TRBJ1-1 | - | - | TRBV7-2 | CASSFLGLNTEAFF | TGTGCCAGCAGCTTTCTCGGGTTGAACACTGAAGCTTTCTTT
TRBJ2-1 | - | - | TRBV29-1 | CSVGKWDGYNEQFF | TGCAGCGTGGGCAAATGGGACGGCTACAATGAGCAGTTCTTC
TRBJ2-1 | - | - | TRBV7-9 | CASSPRTASYNEQFF | TGTGCCAGCAGTCCACGGACAGCCTCTTACAATGAGCAGTTCTTC
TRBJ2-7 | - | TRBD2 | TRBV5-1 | CASSLMGLAADEQYF | TGCGCCAGCAGCTTGATGGGACTAGCGGCCGACGAGCAGTACTTC
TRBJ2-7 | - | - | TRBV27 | CASSFSGYTYEQYF | TGTGCCAGCAGTTTTAGCGGATATACCTACGAGCAGTACTTC
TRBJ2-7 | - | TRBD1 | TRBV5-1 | CASSLAQGLDEQYF | TGCGCCAGCAGCTTGGCACAGGGGCTAGACGAGCAGTACTTC
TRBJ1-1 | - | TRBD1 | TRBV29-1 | CSVLQGILAFF | TGCAGCGTTTTACAGGGGATTTTGGCTTTCTTT
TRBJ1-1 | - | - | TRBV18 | CASSLQARNTEAFF | TGTGCCAGCTCACTACAGGCACGGAACACTGAAGCTTTCTTT
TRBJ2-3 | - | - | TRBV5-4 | CASSSGFYTDTQYF | TGTGCCAGCAGCTCAGGGTTTTACACAGATACGCAGTATTTT
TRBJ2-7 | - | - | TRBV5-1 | CASSQAPSEQYF | TGCGCCAGCAGCCAAGCCCCCAGTGAGCAGTACTTC
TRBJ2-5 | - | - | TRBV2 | CASRFAQGIVKTQYF | TGTGCCAGCAGATTCGCTCAGGGGATAGTCAAGACCCAGTACTTC
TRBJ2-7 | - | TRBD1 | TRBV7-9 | CASSPQWDSYEQYF | TGTGCCAGCAGCCCCCAATGGGACAGCTACGAGCAGTACTTC
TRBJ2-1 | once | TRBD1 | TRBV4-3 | CASSQGLTGARYSYNEQFF | TGCGCCAGCAGCCAAGGTCTTACAGGGGCGAGATACTCCTACAATGAGCAGTTCTTC
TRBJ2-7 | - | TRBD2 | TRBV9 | CASSVGVSGSYEQYF | TGTGCCAGCAGCGTAGGGGTTAGCGGGAGTTACGAGCAGTACTTC
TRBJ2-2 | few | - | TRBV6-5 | CASSTNTGELFF | TGTGCCAGCAGTACGAACACCGGGGAGCTGTTTTTT
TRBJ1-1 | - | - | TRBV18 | CASSQPPHSNTEAFF | TGTGCCAGCTCACAACCACCTCATTCAAACACTGAAGCTTTCTTT
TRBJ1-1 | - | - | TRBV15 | CATSRDLAPTEAFF | TGTGCCACCAGCAGAGATCTCGCCCCCACTGAAGCTTTCTTT
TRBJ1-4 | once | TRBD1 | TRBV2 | CASRDRDEKLFF | TGTGCCAGCAGAGACAGGGATGAAAAACTGTTTTTT
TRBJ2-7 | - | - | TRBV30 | CAWSRTAPYEQYF | TGTGCCTGGAGTAGGACAGCCCCCTACGAGCAGTACTTC
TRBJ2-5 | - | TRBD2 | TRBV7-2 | CASSKGWLAGGSETQYF | TGTGCCAGCAGCAAGGGGTGGCTAGCGGGAGGCTCAGAGACCCAGTACTTC
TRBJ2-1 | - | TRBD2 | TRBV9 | CASSVESSGGEQFF | TGTGCCAGCAGCGTAGAGTCTAGCGGGGGTGAGCAGTTCTTC
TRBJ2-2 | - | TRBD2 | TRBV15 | CATSGHGLAGNTGELFF | TGTGCCACCAGCGGACACGGACTAGCGGGTAACACCGGGGAGCTGTTTTTT
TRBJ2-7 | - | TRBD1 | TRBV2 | CASSLKAGQGASFSYEQYF | TGTGCCAGCAGCCTAAAGGCTGGACAGGGGGCAAGTTTCTCCTACGAGCAGTACTTC
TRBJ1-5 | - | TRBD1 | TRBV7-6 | CASSSVRVWDSYSNQPQHF | TGTGCCAGCAGCTCCGTTAGGGTGTGGGACAGCTATAGCAATCAGCCCCAGCATTTT
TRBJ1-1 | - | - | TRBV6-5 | CASSYATGTGEAFF | TGTGCCAGCAGTTACGCCACCGGAACGGGTGAAGCTTTCTTT
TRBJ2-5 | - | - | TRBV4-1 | CASSQLGRKQETQYF | TGCGCCAGCAGCCAACTGGGACGGAAGCAAGAGACCCAGTACTTC
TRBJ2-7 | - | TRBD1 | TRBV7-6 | CASSFSGGIGDRGIYEQYF | TGTGCCAGCAGCTTCTCTGGAGGGATTGGGGACAGGGGGATTTACGAGCAGTACTTC
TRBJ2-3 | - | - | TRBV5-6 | CASSSSGDLDTQYF | TGTGCCAGCAGCTCATCAGGGGATCTGGATACGCAGTATTTT
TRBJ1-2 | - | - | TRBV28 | CASSFLLKPNYGYTF | TGTGCCAGCAGTTTCCTACTGAAGCCTAACTATGGCTACACCTTC
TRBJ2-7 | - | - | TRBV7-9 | CASSPPRAPYEQYF | TGTGCCAGCAGTCCCCCTCGGGCCCCCTACGAGCAGTACTTC
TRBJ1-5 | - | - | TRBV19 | CASSFSPGNQPQHF | TGTGCCAGTAGTTTCTCCCCGGGGAATCAGCCCCAGCATTTT
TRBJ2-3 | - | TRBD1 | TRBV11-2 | CASSPRGGGTDTQYF | TGTGCCAGCAGCCCACGAGGGGGCGGCACAGATACGCAGTATTTT
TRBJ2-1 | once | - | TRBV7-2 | CASSFGGLPINEQFF | TGTGCCAGCAGCTTCGGGGGACTTCCCATCAATGAGCAGTTCTTC